A single sample is the source of the 11 T cell receptor beta chains below, sequenced in a study of T-cell memory formation after mild COVID-19. TCRdb reprocessed the 5' RACE reads via MiXCR and lists one record per CDR3 protein. This table has approximately 250,000 distinct CDR3 sequences, 16% appearing once. Sequencing input: PBMCs or a T cell subset sorted from them (not recorded which). These TCRs come from a man between 18 and 35 years old who had mild COVID-19 (a few samples of this study predate the infection). Cell type and time point are not known.

At least ten counts were recorded for this clonotype. CDR3 DNA sequence: TGTGCCAGCAGGATGACCGGTACCACAGATACGCAGTATTTT. Its translation: CASRMTGTTDTQYF. The chain recombines TRBV7-3 with TRBJ2-3; D remains unclear. Germline CDR1 SGHTA, CDR2 FQGTGA. The CDR3 has 14 residues. V lost 6 bases and J lost 2, with 12 bases in between.

This chain connects TRBV29-1 to TRBJ2-3; no definite D call. CDR1 is SQVTM and CDR2 is ANQGSEA in the germline V gene. V shed 3 bases and J shed 2 bases, with 6 bases lying between them. This CDR3 comprises 12 residues. In DNA form, the CDR3 reads TGCAGCGTTGATGTAGCCACAGATACGCAGTATTTT. This translates into CSVDVATDTQYF.

This clonotype was seen more than once but under ten times. This chain uses TRBV19 with TRBJ2-3; 9 bases line up with TRBD1. The V gene's germline CDR1 is LNHDA and CDR2 SQIVND (reference sequence). The length of the CDR3 is 13 residues. The V segment lost 6 bases and the J segment 8 bases; nucleotides outside the gene matches: 6. This chain's CDR3 is CASSRQGEATQYF. The CDR3 DNA sequence: TGTGCCAGTAGCCGACAGGGGGAGGCTACGCAGTATTTT.

This clonotype has more than one count but fewer than ten. The chain is built from TRBV15 and TRBJ2-7; the D gene is possibly TRBD2 (5 bases). Trimming cost V 0 bases and J 2 bases, with 8 bases left between them. Germline loops: CDR1 LNHNV, CDR2 YYDKDF (reference sequence). This CDR3 has 14 residues. The CDR3 here is CATSRDPGAYEQYV. In nucleotides, the CDR3 is TGTGCCACCAGCAGAGATCCCGGGGCCTACGAGCAGTACGTC.

This clonotype appeared a few times. The chain joins TRBV6-6 to TRBJ1-1, with 7 positions matching TRBD1. Germline trimming cut 11 bases from V and 0 bases from J; bases unmatched to any gene: 9. The CDR3 contains 14 residues. Germline CDR1 MNHNY, CDR2 SVGAGI (reference sequence). Here the CDR3 reads CALGGRGMNTEAFF. The CDR3 DNA reads as TGTGCCCTAGGTGGCAGGGGGATGAACACTGAAGCTTTCTTT.

As DNA, the CDR3 is TGCGCCAGCAGCTTCGGGCACGGGGACACCGGGGAGCTGTTTTTT. Translation gives CASSFGHGDTGELFF. The chain carries TRBV5-1 and TRBJ2-2; tentative D call: TRBD2 (5 bases). With 2 bases removed from V and 3 bases from J, the gap between germline ends came to 11 bases. This CDR3 contains 15 residues. Germline CDR1 is SGHRS and CDR2 is YFSETQ. Variable domain in full (rest from reference TRBV5-1 and TRBJ2-2): KAGVTQTPRYLIKTRGQQVTLSCSPISGHRSVSWYQQTPGQGLQFLFEYFSETQRNKGNFPGRFSGRQFSNSRSEMNVSTLELGDSALYLCASSFGHGDTGELFFGEGSRLTVL.

This clonotype was observed a few times. The chain has TRBV7-2 and TRBJ2-1, with 11 bases lining up with TRBD2. The CDR3 has 15 residues. V gave up 5 bases and J gave up 7 bases; unmatched junction bases: 7. CDR1 is SGHTA and CDR2 is FQGNSA in the germline V gene. Written as DNA, the CDR3 is TGTGCCAGCAGCGTTAGCGGGGGGGCCGGGAATGAGCAGTTCTTC. This translates into CASSVSGGAGNEQFF.

This clonotype was picked up a small number of times. The chain employs TRBV20-1 and TRBJ2-3; D is possibly TRBD1 (6 bases). The germline V gene encodes CDR1 DFQATT and CDR2 SNEGSKA (reference sequence). CDR3 size: 13 residues. The germline V and J ends were trimmed by 7 bases and 0 bases, with 11 bases remaining between them. In DNA form, the CDR3 reads TGCAGTGGGGGGCCCTCTAGCACAGATACGCAGTATTTT. The encoded protein is CSGGPSSTDTQYF.

The chain carries TRBV30 and TRBJ2-2; 9 nucleotides match TRBD2. Trimming took 0 bases from V and 2 from J; bases not matched to a gene: 13. Germline assignment: CDR1 GTSNPN and CDR2 SVGIG (reference sequence). This CDR3 contains 19 residues. The CDR3 bases are TGTGCCTGGAGTGTCCTCTCGTCGCTAGCGGGGATCAACACCGGGGAGCTGTTTTTT. Protein: CAWSVLSSLAGINTGELFF.

V gene TRBV20-1 combines with J gene TRBJ1-2; a weak D match, TRBD1 (5 bases). V was shortened by 2 bases and J by 4 bases, with 11 bases between the two germline ends. The CDR3 extends over 13 amino acids. Germline V gene sequence: CDR1 DFQATT, CDR2 SNEGSKA (reference sequence). CDR3 nucleotides: TGCAGTGCTAGATCAGGGCTGGGCTATGGCTACACCTTC. Protein: CSARSGLGYGYTF.

This sequence joins TRBV7-9 and TRBJ2-1, with TRBD1 matching over 8 bases. The V gene's germline CDR1 is SEHNR and CDR2 FQNEAQ (reference sequence). Trimming cost V 5 bases and J 8 bases; bases outside gene matches: 5. The CDR3 contains 13 residues. The DNA of the CDR3 is TGTGCCAGCAGCCCAGGGGGCACAGATGAGCAGTTCTTC. Translated: CASSPGGTDEQFF.